Listed below are T cell receptor beta chains from one sample, sequenced in a study of cytomegalovirus exposure and HLA in healthy donors. Assay used: immunoSEQ multiplex PCR; TCRdb lists only in-frame clones, some missing. This table has some 190,000 clones, more than 70% appearing once. Material for sequencing was PBMCs. Every receptor here comes from a girl aged 10 to 17 in good health and CMV-seropositive. CDR3s include the opening cysteine and the closing phenylalanine or tryptophan. The D gene is left open where the match is weak. Part of the rows lack a size; the others show once, few, many or a class for expanded clones.

j_call | clone_size | v_call | d_call | cdr3_nt | cdr3_aa
TRBJ2-1 | few | TRBV4-1 | NA | TGCGCCAGCAGCCAAGAAATCGGGATAATTTCCAATGAGCAGTTCTTC | CASSQEIGIISNEQFF
TRBJ1-2 | NA | TRBV10-3 | TRBD1 | TGTGCCATCAGTGGTTCCACACCGGGACAGGGGCATGGCTACACCTTC | CAISGSTPGQGHGYTF
TRBJ2-3 | NA | TRBV10-3 | NA | TGTGCCATCAGTGGCAGGAGGGAGGGCACAGATACGCAGTATTTT | CAISGRREGTDTQYF
TRBJ2-5 | NA | TRBV25-1 | NA | TGTGCCAGCAGTGAATCCCGACAGGTACAAGAGACCCAGTACTTC | CASSESRQVQETQYF
TRBJ1-1 | once | TRBV5-1 | TRBD1 | TGCGCCAGCAGCTTGGGGACAGGAGGGACGAACACTGAAGCTTTCTTT | CASSLGTGGTNTEAFF
TRBJ2-2 | few | TRBV6-1 | NA | TGTGCCAGCAATCTGAACACCGGGGAGCTGTTTTTT | CASNLNTGELFF
TRBJ1-5 | NA | TRBV18 | NA | TGTGCCAGCTCTCCCTCGACCGGAGGAACTAATCAGCCCCAGCATTTT | CASSPSTGGTNQPQHF
TRBJ2-3 | NA | TRBV5-1 | TRBD2 | TGCGCCAGCGGGAGGGCCAGCACAGATACGCAGTATTTT | CASGRASTDTQYF
TRBJ2-7 | few | TRBV7-2 | NA | TGTGCCAGCAGCTTAGAGGGGGTCGGATACGAGCAGTACTTC | CASSLEGVGYEQYF
TRBJ1-1 | NA | TRBV29-1 | NA | TGCAGCGGAGGGAGGTTCGGCACTGAAGCTTTCTTT | CSGGRFGTEAFF
TRBJ2-3 | NA | TRBV10-1 | NA | TGCGCCAGCAGTGACCTTCCAGATACGCAGTATTTT | CASSDLPDTQYF
TRBJ1-2 | NA | TRBV11-2 | NA | TGTGCCAGCAGCTTAGATCCCGACTATGGCTACACCTTC | CASSLDPDYGYTF
TRBJ1-1 | NA | TRBV30 | NA | TGTGCCTGGAACAGGAACACTGAAGCTTTCTTT | CAWNRNTEAFF
TRBJ2-7 | few | TRBV5-6 | TRBD2 | TGTGCCTCGGCTAGCGGTATTTCCTACGAGCAGTACTTC | CASASGISYEQYF
TRBJ2-7 | NA | TRBV6-5 | TRBD1 | TGTGCCAGCAGTTACGCTGGTAGGACAGGGTCCTACGAGCAGTACTTC | CASSYAGRTGSYEQYF
TRBJ2-4 | NA | TRBV11-2 | TRBD2 | TGTGCCAGCAGCTCGGGACTAGCGGGAGTGTACATTCAGTACTTC | CASSSGLAGVYIQYF
TRBJ2-1 | NA | TRBV4-3 | TRBD2 | TGCGCCAGCAGCCAGAATCTAGCGGGAGGGCCTTGGGTAGAGCAGTTCTTC | CASSQNLAGGPWVEQFF
TRBJ2-3 | NA | TRBV6-1 | TRBD2 | TGTGCCAGCCGAGCGGGGGGGGGCACAGATACGCAGTATTTT | CASRAGGGTDTQYF
TRBJ2-1 | NA | TRBV11-2 | TRBD2 | TGTGCCATCCCACTGACTAGCGAGGACGACAATGAGCAGTTCTTC | CAIPLTSEDDNEQFF
TRBJ2-5 | few | TRBV5-6 | TRBD1 | TGTGCCAGCAGCTTCGGACAGGCTGCGACCCAGTACTTC | CASSFGQAATQYF
TRBJ2-2 | NA | TRBV18 | TRBD2 | TGTGCCAGCTCACCCCTCCCCCTAGCGGGGATAACCGGGGAGCTGTTTTTT | CASSPLPLAGITGELFF
TRBJ2-7 | NA | TRBV5-1 | NA | TGCGCCAGCAGCCTCCTGGACTTAACCTACGAGCAGTACTTC | CASSLLDLTYEQYF
TRBJ1-2 | NA | TRBV6-5 | TRBD1 | TGTGCCAGCAGCTATGGACAGGGCGACTATGGCTACACCTTC | CASSYGQGDYGYTF
TRBJ1-1 | NA | TRBV5-1 | NA | TGCGCCAGCAGCTTGCCAGGGAACACTGAAGCTTTCTTT | CASSLPGNTEAFF
TRBJ2-7 | NA | TRBV5-4 | NA | TGTGCCAGCAGCTTTCCGGGAGCTTACGAGCAGTACTTC | CASSFPGAYEQYF
TRBJ2-2 | once | TRBV5-1 | TRBD1 | TGCGCCAGCAGCAGAGCCGCGGACAGGGTCACCGGGGAGCTGTTTTTT | CASSRAADRVTGELFF
TRBJ1-1 | NA | TRBV9 | TRBD1 | TGTGCCAGCAGCCTGGGCAATCGGGACAGGGGGACTGAAGCTTTCTTT | CASSLGNRDRGTEAFF
TRBJ1-2 | NA | TRBV5-5 | NA | TGTGCCAGCAGCCTCATGGGGGCATCGGTCTATGGCTACACCTTC | CASSLMGASVYGYTF
TRBJ2-3 | NA | TRBV4-2 | NA | TGTGCCAGCAGCCAGATACAGGAGCTGGGCACAGATACGCAGTATTTT | CASSQIQELGTDTQYF
TRBJ2-1 | NA | TRBV5-1 | NA | TGCGCCAGCAGCTTGTTGGAGACGGATGAGCAGTTCTTC | CASSLLETDEQFF
TRBJ2-1 | NA | TRBV6-5 | TRBD2 | TGTGCCAGCAGTTACGGCACTAGCGGGAGCCATGAGCAGTTCTTC | CASSYGTSGSHEQFF
TRBJ2-2 | NA | TRBV30 | NA | TGTGCCTGGCGATCTCTGGGCATTGACACCGGGGAGCTGTTTTTT | CAWRSLGIDTGELFF
TRBJ2-7 | NA | TRBV6-6 | NA | TGTGCCAGCAGAGGACTGAATCCCTACGAGCAGTACTTC | CASRGLNPYEQYF
TRBJ1-1 | once | TRBV2 | NA | TGTGCCAGCAGTGCACATGAGAACACTGAAGCTTTCTTT | CASSAHENTEAFF
TRBJ2-1 | NA | TRBV30 | NA | TGTGCCTGGGGAAGGGGCAATGAGCAGTTCTTC | CAWGRGNEQFF
TRBJ2-3 | NA | TRBV27 | NA | TGTGCCAGCAGTCCCAGGACTGGAAGCACAGATACGCAGTATTTT | CASSPRTGSTDTQYF
TRBJ2-1 | NA | TRBV9 | NA | TGTGCCAGCAGCCATCCCCCAGGGGACAATGAGCAGTTCTTC | CASSHPPGDNEQFF
TRBJ1-3 | NA | TRBV10-3 | TRBD1 | TGTGCCATCAATACAGGGGCTGGAAACACCATATATTTT | CAINTGAGNTIYF
TRBJ2-5 | NA | TRBV4-1 | TRBD2 | TGCGCCAGCACCCAAGAAACCAGGGCTAGCGGGAGGGCCCTCCAAGAGACCCAGTACTTC | CASTQETRASGRALQETQYF
TRBJ2-1 | NA | TRBV9 | TRBD2 | TGTGCCAGCAGCGGTAGCGGGAAATCCTACAATGAGCAGTTCTTC | CASSGSGKSYNEQFF
TRBJ2-7 | NA | TRBV19 | TRBD1 | TGTGCCAGTAGCCCTGGACAGGGTCTCTCCTACGAGCAGTACTTC | CASSPGQGLSYEQYF
TRBJ1-5 | NA | TRBV4-3 | NA | TGCGCCAGCAGCCAAGAGATCGTGGGGGCTAGCAATCAGCCCCAGCATTTT | CASSQEIVGASNQPQHF
TRBJ2-1 | NA | TRBV7-9 | TRBD2 | TGTGCCAGCAGCTTAGGGACTAGCGGGATCGATGAGCAGTTCTTC | CASSLGTSGIDEQFF
TRBJ1-2 | NA | TRBV5-4 | TRBD1 | TGTGCCAGCAGCCTTGGACAGGGCGGGAACTATGGCTACACCTTC | CASSLGQGGNYGYTF
TRBJ1-2 | NA | TRBV6-1 | NA | TGTGCCAGCATCCGTACAGGGAACTATGGCTACACCTTC | CASIRTGNYGYTF
TRBJ1-3 | NA | TRBV2 | NA | TGTGCCAGCAGATTGGAGACTGGAAACACCATATATTTT | CASRLETGNTIYF
TRBJ2-7 | NA | TRBV6-1 | NA | TGTGCCAGCCCCACACAGGGCTCGGGCTCCTACGAGCAGTACTTC | CASPTQGSGSYEQYF
TRBJ1-2 | once | TRBV19 | TRBD1 | TGTGCCAGTAGTATAATAGAAGGGGGCGACGGCTATGGCTACACCTTC | CASSIIEGGDGYGYTF
TRBJ2-1 | NA | TRBV10-3 | NA | TGTGCCATCAGCATAACCGGAGGGGTCGATGAGCAGTTCTTC | CAISITGGVDEQFF
TRBJ2-1 | NA | TRBV5-1 | TRBD1 | TGCGCCAGCAGCTTGTTCCGACAGGGTATGGATGAGCAGTTCTTC | CASSLFRQGMDEQFF
TRBJ1-1 | NA | TRBV19 | NA | TGTGCCAGTAGTATAGGCCCGGGGGGGAACACTGAAGCTTTCTTT | CASSIGPGGNTEAFF
TRBJ2-1 | NA | TRBV14 | TRBD1 | TGTGCCAGCAGCCACCGGGACAGGGGGTACAATGAGCAGTTCTTC | CASSHRDRGYNEQFF
TRBJ2-5 | NA | TRBV6-5 | NA | TGTGCCAGCAGTTACGATCGGGCAGGGGTGGGAGAGACCCAGTACTTC | CASSYDRAGVGETQYF
TRBJ1-2 | NA | TRBV30 | NA | TGTGCCTGGAGTGTACTGGACAGCCTCTATGGCTACACCTTC | CAWSVLDSLYGYTF
TRBJ2-3 | NA | TRBV7-6 | TRBD2 | TGTGCCAGCAGCTTCTTCGCAGCGGGAGGATCAGATACGCAGTATTTT | CASSFFAAGGSDTQYF
TRBJ2-5 | NA | TRBV6-5 | TRBD2 | TGTGCCAGCAGTTCACTAGCGGGAGCAGGAGAGACCCAGTACTTC | CASSSLAGAGETQYF
TRBJ1-1 | NA | TRBV18 | TRBD1 | TGTGCCAGCTCACCCGGGACAGCACCTGAAGCTTTCTTT | CASSPGTAPEAFF
TRBJ2-5 | NA | TRBV30 | NA | TGTGCCTGGAGCAGGGACTCCCAAGAGACCCAGTACTTC | CAWSRDSQETQYF
TRBJ1-2 | NA | TRBV6-6 | NA | TGTGCCAGCAGTTCCCTTCCCGACTTCAGCTATGGCTACACCTTC | CASSSLPDFSYGYTF